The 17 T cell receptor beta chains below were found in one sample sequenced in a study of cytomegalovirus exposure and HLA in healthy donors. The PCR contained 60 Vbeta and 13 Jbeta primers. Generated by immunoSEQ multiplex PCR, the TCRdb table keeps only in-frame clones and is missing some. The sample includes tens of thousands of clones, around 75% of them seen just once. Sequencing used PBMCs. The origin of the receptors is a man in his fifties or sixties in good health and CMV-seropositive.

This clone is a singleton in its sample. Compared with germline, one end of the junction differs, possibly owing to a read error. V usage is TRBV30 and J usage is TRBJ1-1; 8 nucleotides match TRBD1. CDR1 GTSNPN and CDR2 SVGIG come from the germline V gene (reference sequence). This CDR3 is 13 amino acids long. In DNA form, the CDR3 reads TGTGACTGGAGACCAGACAGGGGCACTGAAGCTTTCTTT. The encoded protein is CDWRPDRGTEAFF. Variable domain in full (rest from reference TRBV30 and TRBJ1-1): SQTIHQWPATLVQPVGSPLSLECTVEGTSNPNLYWYRQAAGRGLQLLFYSVGIGQISSEVPQNLSASRPQDRQFILSSKKLLLSDSGFYLCDWRPDRGTEAFFGQGTRLTVV.

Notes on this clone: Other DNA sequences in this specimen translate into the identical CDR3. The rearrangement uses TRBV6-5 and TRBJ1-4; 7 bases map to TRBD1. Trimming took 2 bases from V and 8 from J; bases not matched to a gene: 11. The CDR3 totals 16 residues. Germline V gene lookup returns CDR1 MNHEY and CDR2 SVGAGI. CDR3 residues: CASSYRMDRTGEKLFF. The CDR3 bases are TGTGCCAGCAGTTACCGAATGGACAGGACGGGAGAAAAACTGTTTTTT.

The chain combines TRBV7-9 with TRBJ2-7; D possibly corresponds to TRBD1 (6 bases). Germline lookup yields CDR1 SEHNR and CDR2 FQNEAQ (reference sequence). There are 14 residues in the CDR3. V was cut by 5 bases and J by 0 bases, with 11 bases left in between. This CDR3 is CASSTQGSSYEQYF. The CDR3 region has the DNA TGTGCCAGCAGCACGCAGGGGTCCTCCTACGAGCAGTACTTC.

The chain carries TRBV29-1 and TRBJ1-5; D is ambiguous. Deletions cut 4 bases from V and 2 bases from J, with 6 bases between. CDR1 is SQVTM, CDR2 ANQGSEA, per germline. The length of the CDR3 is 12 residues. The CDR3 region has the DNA TGCAGCGTTGGGGAGGGCAATCAGCCCCAGCATTTT. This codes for CSVGEGNQPQHF.

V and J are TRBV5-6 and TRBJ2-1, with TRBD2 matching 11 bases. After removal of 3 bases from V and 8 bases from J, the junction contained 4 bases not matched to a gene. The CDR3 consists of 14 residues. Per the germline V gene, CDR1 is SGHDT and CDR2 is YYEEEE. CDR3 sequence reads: CASSSGLAVYEQFF. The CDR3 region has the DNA TGTGCCAGCAGCTCGGGACTAGCGGTCTATGAGCAGTTCTTC.

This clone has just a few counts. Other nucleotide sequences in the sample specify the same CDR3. CDR3 amino acids: CASSYGGTEAFF. The CDR3 bases are TGTGCCAGCAGTTATGGGGGGACTGAAGCTTTCTTT. This rearrangement joins TRBV6-5 to TRBJ1-1, with a tentative D call TRBD1 (5 bases). CDR1 MNHEY and CDR2 SVGAGI come from the germline V gene. This CDR3 is 12 amino acids long. V dropped 3 bases and J dropped 5 bases, with 7 bases sitting between them.

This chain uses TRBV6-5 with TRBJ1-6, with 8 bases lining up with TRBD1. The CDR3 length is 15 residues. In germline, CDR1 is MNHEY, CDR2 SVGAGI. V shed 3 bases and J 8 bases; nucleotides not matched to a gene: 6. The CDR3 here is CASSYQGASDSPLHF. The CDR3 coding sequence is TGTGCCAGCAGTTATCAGGGGGCGTCTGATTCACCCCTCCACTTT.

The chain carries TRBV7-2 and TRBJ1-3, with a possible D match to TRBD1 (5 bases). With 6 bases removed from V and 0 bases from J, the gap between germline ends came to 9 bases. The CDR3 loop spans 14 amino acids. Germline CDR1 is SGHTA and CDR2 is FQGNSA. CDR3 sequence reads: CASRGGSSGNTIYF. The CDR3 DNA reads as TGTGCCAGCAGGGGGGGGAGCTCTGGAAACACCATATATTTT.

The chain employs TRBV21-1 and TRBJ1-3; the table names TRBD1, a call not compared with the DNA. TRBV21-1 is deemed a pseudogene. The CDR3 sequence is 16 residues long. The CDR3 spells CASSKARTGPGNTIYF. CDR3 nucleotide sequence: TGTGCCAGCAGCAAAGCCCGGACAGGCCCTGGAAACACCATATATTTT.

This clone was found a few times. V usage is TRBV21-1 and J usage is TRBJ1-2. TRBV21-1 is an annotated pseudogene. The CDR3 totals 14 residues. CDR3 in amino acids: CASSIHGDNYGYTF. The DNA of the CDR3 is TGTGCCAGCAGCATTCACGGGGATAACTATGGCTACACCTTC.

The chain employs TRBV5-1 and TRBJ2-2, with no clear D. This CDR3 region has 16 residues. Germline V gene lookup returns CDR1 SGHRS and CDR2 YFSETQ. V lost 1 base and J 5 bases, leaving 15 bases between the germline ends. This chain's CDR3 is CASSLMSTAGTGELFF. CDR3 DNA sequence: TGCGCCAGCAGCTTGATGTCTACAGCTGGGACCGGGGAGCTGTTTTTT. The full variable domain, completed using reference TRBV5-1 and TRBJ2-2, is KAGVTQTPRYLIKTRGQQVTLSCSPISGHRSVSWYQQTPGQGLQFLFEYFSETQRNKGNFPGRFSGRQFSNSRSEMNVSTLELGDSALYLCASSLMSTAGTGELFFGEGSRLTVL.

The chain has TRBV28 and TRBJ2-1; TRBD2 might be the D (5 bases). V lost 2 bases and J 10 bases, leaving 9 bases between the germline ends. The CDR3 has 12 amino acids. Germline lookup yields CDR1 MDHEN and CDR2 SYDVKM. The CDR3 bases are TGTGCCAGCAGTTTAGGGAAGCGGGAGCAGTTCTTC. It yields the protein CASSLGKREQFF.

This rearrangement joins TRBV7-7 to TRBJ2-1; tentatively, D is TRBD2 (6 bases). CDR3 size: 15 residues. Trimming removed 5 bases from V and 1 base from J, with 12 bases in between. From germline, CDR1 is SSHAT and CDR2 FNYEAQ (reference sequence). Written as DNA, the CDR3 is TGTGCCAGCAGCATTGGGACTTCTTCCTACAATGAGCAGTTCTTC. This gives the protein CASSIGTSSYNEQFF.

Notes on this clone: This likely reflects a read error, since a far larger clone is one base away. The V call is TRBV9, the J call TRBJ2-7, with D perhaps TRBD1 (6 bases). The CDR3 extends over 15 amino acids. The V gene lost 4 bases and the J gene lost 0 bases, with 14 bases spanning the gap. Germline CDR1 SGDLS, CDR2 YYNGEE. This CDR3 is CASSTQGPSSYEQYF. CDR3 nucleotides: TGTGCCAGCAGCACCCAGGGGCCCAGCTCCTACGAGCAGTACTTC. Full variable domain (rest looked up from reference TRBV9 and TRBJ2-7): DSGVTQTPKHLITATGQRVTLRCSPRSGDLSVYWYQQSLDQGLQFLIQYYNGEERAKGNILERFSAQQFPDLHSELNLSSLELGDSALYFCASSTQGPSSYEQYFGPGTRLTVT.

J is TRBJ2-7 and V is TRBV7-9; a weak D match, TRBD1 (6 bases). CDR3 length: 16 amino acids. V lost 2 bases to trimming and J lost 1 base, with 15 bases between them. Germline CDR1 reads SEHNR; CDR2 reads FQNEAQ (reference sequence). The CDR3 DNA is TGTGCCAGCAGCTTATTATGGCAGGGGAAATCCTACGAGCAGTACTTC. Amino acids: CASSLLWQGKSYEQYF.

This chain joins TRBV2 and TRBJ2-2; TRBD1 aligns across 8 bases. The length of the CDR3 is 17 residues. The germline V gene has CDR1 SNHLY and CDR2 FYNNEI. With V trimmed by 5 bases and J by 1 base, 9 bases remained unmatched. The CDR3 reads CASSYRGDSWNTGELFF. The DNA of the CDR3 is TGTGCCAGCAGTTACAGGGGGGATAGTTGGAACACCGGGGAGCTGTTTTTT. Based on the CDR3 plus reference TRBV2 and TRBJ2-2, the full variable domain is EPEVTQTPSHQVTQMGQEVILRCVPISNHLYFYWYRQILGQKVEFLVSFYNNEISEKSEIFDDQFSVERPDGSNFTLKIRSTKLEDSAMYFCASSYRGDSWNTGELFFGEGSRLTVL.

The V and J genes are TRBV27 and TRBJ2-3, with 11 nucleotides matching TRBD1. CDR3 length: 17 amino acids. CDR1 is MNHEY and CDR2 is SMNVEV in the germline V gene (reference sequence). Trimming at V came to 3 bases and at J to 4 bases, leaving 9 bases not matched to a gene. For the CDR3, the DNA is TGTGCCAGCAGTTTCCCTGACGGGGACAGGGGGGCAGATACGCAGTATTTT. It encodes CASSFPDGDRGADTQYF.